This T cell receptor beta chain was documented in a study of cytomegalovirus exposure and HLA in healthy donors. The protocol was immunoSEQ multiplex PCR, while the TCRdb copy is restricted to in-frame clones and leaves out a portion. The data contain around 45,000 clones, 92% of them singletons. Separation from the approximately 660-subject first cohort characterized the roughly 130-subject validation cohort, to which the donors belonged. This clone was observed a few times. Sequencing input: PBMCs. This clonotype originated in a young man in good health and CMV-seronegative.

The CDR3 DNA reads as TGCGCCAGCAGCTGGACTAGTACCTCTGGGGCCAACGTCCTGACTTTC. It translates to CASSWTSTSGANVLTF. The chain couples TRBV5-1 to TRBJ2-6, with 7 bases matching TRBD2. The V gene end was trimmed by 3 bases and the J gene end by 0 bases; junction bases not matched to a gene: 3. The CDR3 covers 16 residues. Germline lookup yields CDR1 SGHRS and CDR2 YFSETQ.